The rows below give T cell receptor beta chains drawn from one sample of a study of cytomegalovirus exposure and HLA in healthy donors. Repertoires were generated with immunoSEQ multiplex PCR, while TCRdb's copy carries only in-frame clones and drops some. The repertoire holds about 160,000 clones, about 82% seen once, with around 7.7% in the top ten. Sequences were obtained from PBMCs. The origin of the receptors is a woman younger than 45 in good health and CMV-seropositive. The conserved cysteine and the conserved F or W are not part of the CDR3 here.

>TRBV19
GPAAHAGQMNTEAF
>TRBV6-6
AASGFGTDTQY
>TRBV7-2
ASSAGTSGGRQY
>TRBV18
ASSPPSGQGNQPQH
>TRBV4-3
ASSLRDSSYTGELF
>TRBV6-6
ASSSANFYGYT
>TRBV2
ASSPGQTQY
>TRBV5-5
ASSPGQGGLAKNIQY
>TRBV10-3
AISESTGYNTGELF
>TRBV28
ASSSPRDRAGEAF
>TRBV7-9
ASSPPRDASGTQY
>TRBV5-4
ASSLDLSSYNEQF
>TRBV29-1
SVSLRDRDYNEQF
>TRBV4-3
ASSQVLGSGYEQY
>TRBV5-1
ASSSTGGSGTQY
>TRBV6-6
ASRLIGQIYGYT
>TRBV9
ASSVGGRQYNYGYT
>TRBV19
ASSPRGDQDTQY
>TRBV6-6
ASSSLNRRPLH
>TRBV9
ASSVGAGGPEEQF
>TRBV29-1
SVGSGGYEQY
>TRBV7-6
ASSRYGTGELF
>TRBV10-3
AISEMGRAQETQY
>TRBV6-1
ASNGVAAYNSPLH
>TRBV19
ASSMSQGGTQY
>TRBV10-3
AAGQDYNSPLH
>TRBV10-3
AISVGLAHNSPLH
>TRBV23-1
ASSRGNGLHEQY
>TRBV28
ASRVAGGSYEQY
>TRBV6-6
ASSYMLGAGELF
>TRBV19
ASSIGASHQETQY